This T cell receptor (beta chain) was documented in a study of shared clonotypes between healthy human individuals. On the study more broadly: Sampling drew on donors who were a couple of women and a few men aged 18 to 49.

Naive CD8 cells lacked CD45RO, underwent positive selection for CCR7 and left out terminally differentiated effector memory CD45RA+ cells. General study results and limits: The represented genetic and exposure-history diversity was limited by the small number of donors. On the whole, naive subsets had larger estimated richness than memory subsets had. It was only blood that was sampled, and tissue repertoires likely differ.

Sequencing used immunoSEQ multiplex PCR; TCRdb keeps in-frame clones, though not all of them. The table lists roughly 890,000 clones, over 90% of them singletons. Trimming cost V 1 base and J 3 bases, with 14 bases left between them. CDR1 and CDR2 from the germline V gene are SGDLS and YYNGEE. The CDR3 has 15 residues. Turning to this clone: Its target is not known.

Source material: naive CD8+ T cells sorted from blood. This chain links TRBV9 with TRBJ2-7; the D gene is possibly TRBD2 (7 bases). This clonotype was sampled from a man under 40 in good health. CDR3 coding DNA: TGTGCCAGCAGCGTAAACGGGGGGCCCTTCTACGAGCAGTACTTC. Translation gives CASSVNGGPFYEQYF.